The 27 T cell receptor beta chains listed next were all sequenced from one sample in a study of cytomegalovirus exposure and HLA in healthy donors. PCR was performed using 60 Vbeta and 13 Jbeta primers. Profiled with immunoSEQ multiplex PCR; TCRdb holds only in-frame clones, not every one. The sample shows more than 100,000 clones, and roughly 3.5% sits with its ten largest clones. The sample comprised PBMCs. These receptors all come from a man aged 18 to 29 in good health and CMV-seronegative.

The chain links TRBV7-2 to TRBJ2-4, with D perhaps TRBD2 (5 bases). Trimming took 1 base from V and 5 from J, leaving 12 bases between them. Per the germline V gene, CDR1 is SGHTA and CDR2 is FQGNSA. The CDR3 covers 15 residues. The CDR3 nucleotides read TGTGCCAGCAGCTTAGGGCGTGCGAGGGAAAACATTCAGTACTTC. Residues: CASSLGRARENIQYF.

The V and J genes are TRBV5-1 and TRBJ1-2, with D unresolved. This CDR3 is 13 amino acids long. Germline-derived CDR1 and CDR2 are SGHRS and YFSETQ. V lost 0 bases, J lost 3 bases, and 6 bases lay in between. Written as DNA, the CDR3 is TGCGCCAGCAGCTTGGAGAGGGACTATGGCTACACCTTC. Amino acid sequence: CASSLERDYGYTF. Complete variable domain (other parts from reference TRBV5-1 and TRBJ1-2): KAGVTQTPRYLIKTRGQQVTLSCSPISGHRSVSWYQQTPGQGLQFLFEYFSETQRNKGNFPGRFSGRQFSNSRSEMNVSTLELGDSALYLCASSLERDYGYTFGSGTRLTVV.

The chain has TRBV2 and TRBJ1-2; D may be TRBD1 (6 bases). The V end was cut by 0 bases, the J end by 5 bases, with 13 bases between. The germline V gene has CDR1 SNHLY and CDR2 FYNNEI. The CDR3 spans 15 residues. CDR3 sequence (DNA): TGTGCCAGCAGTGAAGCTTTAGGGGGGGCGTATGGCTACACCTTC. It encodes CASSEALGGAYGYTF.

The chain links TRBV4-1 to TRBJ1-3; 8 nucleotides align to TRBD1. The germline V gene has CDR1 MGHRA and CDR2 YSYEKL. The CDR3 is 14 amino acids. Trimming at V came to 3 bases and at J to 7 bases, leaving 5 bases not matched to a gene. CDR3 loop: CASSHRNRGNTIYF. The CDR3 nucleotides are TGCGCCAGCAGCCATCGTAACAGGGGGAACACCATATATTTT.

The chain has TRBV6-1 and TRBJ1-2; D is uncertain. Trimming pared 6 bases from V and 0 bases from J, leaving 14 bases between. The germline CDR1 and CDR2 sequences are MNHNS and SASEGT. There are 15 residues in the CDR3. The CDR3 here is CASRILTNSNYGYTF. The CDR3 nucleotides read TGTGCCAGCAGGATTTTGACTAATTCTAACTATGGCTACACCTTC.

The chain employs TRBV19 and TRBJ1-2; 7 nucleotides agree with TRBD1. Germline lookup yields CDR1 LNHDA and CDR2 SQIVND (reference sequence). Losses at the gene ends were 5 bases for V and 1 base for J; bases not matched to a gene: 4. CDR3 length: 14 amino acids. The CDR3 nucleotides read TGTGCCAGTAGTCAGGGACAGATTAACTATGGCTACACCTTC. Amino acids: CASSQGQINYGYTF.

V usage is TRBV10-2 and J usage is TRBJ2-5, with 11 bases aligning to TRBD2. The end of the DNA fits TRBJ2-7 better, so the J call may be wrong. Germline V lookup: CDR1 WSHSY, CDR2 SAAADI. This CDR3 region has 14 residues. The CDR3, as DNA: TGCGCCAGCAGTCCCACTAGCGGGAGATACGAGCAGTACTTC. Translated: CASSPTSGRYEQYF.

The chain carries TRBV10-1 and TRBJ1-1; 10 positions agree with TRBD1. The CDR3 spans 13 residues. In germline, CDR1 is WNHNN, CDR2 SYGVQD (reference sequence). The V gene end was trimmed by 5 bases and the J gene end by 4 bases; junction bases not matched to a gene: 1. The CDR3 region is CASSWDRGTEAFF. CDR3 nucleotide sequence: TGCGCCAGCAGTTGGGACAGGGGCACTGAAGCTTTCTTT.

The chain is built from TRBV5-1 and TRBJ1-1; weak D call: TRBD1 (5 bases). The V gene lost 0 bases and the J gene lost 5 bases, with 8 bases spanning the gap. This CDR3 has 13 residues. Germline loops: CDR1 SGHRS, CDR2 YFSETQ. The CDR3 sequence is CASSLGDYTEAFF. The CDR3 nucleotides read TGCGCCAGCAGCTTGGGGGACTATACTGAAGCTTTCTTT.

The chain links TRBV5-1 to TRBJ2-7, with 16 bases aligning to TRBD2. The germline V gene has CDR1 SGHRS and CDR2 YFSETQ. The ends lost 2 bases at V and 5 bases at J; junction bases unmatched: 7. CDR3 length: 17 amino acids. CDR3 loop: CASSLLGTSGRADEQYF. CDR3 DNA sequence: TGCGCCAGCAGCTTACTTGGGACTAGCGGGAGGGCCGACGAGCAGTACTTC.

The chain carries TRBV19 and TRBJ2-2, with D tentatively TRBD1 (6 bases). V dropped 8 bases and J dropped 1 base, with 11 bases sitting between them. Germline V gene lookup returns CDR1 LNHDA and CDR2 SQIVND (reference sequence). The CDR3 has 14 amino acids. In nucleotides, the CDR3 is TGTGCCAGTTGGCCGACAGGGAACACCGGGGAGCTGTTTTTT. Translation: CASWPTGNTGELFF.

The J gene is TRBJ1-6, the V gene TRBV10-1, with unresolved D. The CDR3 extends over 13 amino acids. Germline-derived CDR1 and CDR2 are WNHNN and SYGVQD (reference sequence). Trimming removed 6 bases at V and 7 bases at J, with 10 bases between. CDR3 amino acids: CASRSGTNSPLHF. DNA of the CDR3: TGCGCCAGCAGATCCGGTACCAATTCACCCCTCCACTTT.

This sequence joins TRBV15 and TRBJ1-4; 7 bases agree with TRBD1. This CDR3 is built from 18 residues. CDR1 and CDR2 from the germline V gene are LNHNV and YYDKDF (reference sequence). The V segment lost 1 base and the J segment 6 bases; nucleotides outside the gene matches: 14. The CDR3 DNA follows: TGTGCCACCAGCAGAGTGGGACAGTTGACATGGGAGGATGAAAAACTGTTTTTT. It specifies CATSRVGQLTWEDEKLFF.

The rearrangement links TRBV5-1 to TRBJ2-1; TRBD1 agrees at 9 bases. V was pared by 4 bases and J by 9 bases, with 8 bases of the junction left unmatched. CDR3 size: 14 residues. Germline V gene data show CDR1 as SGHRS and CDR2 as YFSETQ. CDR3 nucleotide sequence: TGCGCCAGCAGCCTTAGACAGGGGGATATTGAGCAGTTCTTC. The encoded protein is CASSLRQGDIEQFF.

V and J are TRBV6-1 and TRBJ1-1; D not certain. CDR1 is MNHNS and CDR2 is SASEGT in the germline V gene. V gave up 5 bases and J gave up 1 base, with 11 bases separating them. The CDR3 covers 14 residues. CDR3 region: CASSPRDWNTEAFF. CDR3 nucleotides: TGTGCCAGCAGTCCCCGAGACTGGAACACTGAAGCTTTCTTT.

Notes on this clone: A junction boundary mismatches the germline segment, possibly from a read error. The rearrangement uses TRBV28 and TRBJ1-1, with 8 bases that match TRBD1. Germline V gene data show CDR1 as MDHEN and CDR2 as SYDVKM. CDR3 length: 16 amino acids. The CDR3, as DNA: TGTGCCAGCAGACTCACAGGGGGAGTTCGGAACCCTGAAGCTTTCTTT. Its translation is CASRLTGGVRNPEAFF.

The CDR3 bases are TGTGCCAGTAGACTTCGACAGGGAATGGAGGATGAGCAGTTCTTC. This translates into CASRLRQGMEDEQFF. This sequence joins TRBV19 and TRBJ2-1, with 7 bases fitting TRBD1. The length of the CDR3 is 15 residues. Germline V CDR1 and CDR2: LNHDA, SQIVND (reference sequence). The V and J ends lost 6 bases and 8 bases, in that order; junction bases with no gene match: 13. Full variable domain (remainder filled in from reference TRBV19 and TRBJ2-1): DGGITQSPKYLFRKEGQNVTLSCEQNLNHDAMYWYRQDPGQGLRLIYYSQIVNDFQKGDIAEGYSVSREKKESFPLTVTSAQKNPTAFYLCASRLRQGMEDEQFFGPGTRLTVL.

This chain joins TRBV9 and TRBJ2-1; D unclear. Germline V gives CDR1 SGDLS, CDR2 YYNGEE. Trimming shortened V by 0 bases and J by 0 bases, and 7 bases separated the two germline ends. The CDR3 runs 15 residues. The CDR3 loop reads CASSVEHSSYNEQFF. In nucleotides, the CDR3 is TGTGCCAGCAGCGTAGAGCACAGCTCCTACAATGAGCAGTTCTTC.

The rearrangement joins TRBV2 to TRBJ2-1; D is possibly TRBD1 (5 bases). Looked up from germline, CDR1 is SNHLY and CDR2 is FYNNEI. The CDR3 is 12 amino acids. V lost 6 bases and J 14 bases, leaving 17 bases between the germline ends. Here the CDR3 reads CASRLMDIRKFF. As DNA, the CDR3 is TGTGCCAGCAGACTAATGGACATTCGCAAGTTCTTC.

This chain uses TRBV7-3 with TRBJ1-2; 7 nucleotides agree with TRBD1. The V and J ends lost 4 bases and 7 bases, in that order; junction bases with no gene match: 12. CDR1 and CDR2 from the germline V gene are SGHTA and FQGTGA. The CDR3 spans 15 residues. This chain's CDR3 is CASSSTGDRQAGYTF. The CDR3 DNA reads TGTGCCAGCAGCTCAACAGGGGATCGGCAAGCTGGCTACACCTTC.

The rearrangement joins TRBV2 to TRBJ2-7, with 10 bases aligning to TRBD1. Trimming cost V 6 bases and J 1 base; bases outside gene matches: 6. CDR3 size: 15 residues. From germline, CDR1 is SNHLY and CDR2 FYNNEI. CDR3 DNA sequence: TGTGCCAGCAGGCCGGGACAGGGGATTTCCTACGAGCAGTACTTC. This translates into CASRPGQGISYEQYF.

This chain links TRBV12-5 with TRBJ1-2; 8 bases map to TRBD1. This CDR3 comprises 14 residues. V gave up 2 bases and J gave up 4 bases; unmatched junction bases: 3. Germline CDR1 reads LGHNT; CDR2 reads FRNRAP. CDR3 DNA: TGTGCTAGTGGTTTGTCAGGGGGCGTCTATGGCTACACCTTC. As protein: CASGLSGGVYGYTF.

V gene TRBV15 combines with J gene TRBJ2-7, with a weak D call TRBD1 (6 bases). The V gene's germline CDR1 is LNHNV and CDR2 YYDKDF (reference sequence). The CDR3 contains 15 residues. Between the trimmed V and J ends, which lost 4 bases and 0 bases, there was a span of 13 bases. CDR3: CATSMELGGSYEQYF. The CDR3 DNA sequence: TGTGCCACCAGCATGGAGTTAGGGGGCTCCTACGAGCAGTACTTC.

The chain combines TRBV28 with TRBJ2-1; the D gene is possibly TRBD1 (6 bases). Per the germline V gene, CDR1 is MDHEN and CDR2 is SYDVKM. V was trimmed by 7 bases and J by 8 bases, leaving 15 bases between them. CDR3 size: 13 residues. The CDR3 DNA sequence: TGTGCCAGCACCCCCATACAGGGAGATGAGCAGTTCTTC. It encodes CASTPIQGDEQFF.

This chain's CDR3 is CAWSTWEVNEKLFF. CDR3 bases: TGTGCCTGGAGTACCTGGGAGGTTAATGAAAAACTGTTTTTT. The chain combines TRBV30 with TRBJ1-4; D remains unclear. Germline values: CDR1 GTSNPN, CDR2 SVGIG (reference sequence). V lost 2 bases, J lost 4 bases, and 11 bases lay in between. The CDR3 has 14 amino acids.

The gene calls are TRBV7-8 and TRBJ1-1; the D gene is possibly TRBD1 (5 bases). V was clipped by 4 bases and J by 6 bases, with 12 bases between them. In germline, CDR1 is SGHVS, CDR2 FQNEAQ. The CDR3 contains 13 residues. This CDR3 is CASSWEGYAEAFF. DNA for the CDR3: TGTGCCAGCAGCTGGGAGGGGTATGCTGAAGCTTTCTTT.

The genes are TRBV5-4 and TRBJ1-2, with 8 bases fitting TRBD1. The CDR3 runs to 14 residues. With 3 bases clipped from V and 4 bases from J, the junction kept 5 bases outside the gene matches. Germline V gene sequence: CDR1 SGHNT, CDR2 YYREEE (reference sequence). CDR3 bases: TGTGCCAGCAGCTCCGGAGGGACAGGCTATGGCTACACCTTC. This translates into CASSSGGTGYGYTF.